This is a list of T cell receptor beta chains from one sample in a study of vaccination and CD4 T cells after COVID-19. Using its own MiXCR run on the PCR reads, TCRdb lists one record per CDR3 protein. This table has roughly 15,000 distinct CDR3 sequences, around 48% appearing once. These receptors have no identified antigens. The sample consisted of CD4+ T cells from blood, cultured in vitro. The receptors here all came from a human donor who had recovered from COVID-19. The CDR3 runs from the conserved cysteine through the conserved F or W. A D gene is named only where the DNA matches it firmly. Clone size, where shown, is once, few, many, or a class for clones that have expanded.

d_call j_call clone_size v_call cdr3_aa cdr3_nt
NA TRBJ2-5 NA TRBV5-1 CASSLDPIIRPQETQYF TGCGCCAGCAGCTTGGATCCTATTATTAGACCTCAAGAGACCCAGTACTTC
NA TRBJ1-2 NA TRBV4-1 CASSQALGFYGYTF TGCGCCAGCAGCCAAGCCTTAGGTTTCTATGGCTACACCTTC
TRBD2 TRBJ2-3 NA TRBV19 CASSIGGTSGLDLDTQYF TGTGCCAGTAGTATAGGAGGGACTAGCGGCCTCGATTTGGATACGCAGTATTTT
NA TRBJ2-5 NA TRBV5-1 CASSGGLQETQYF TGCGCCAGCAGCGGGGGACTCCAAGAGACCCAGTACTTC
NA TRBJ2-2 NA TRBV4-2 CASSQDLAGDTNTGELFF TGTGCCAGCAGCCAAGATTTGGCAGGGGATACGAACACCGGGGAGCTGTTTTTT
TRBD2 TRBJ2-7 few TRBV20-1 CSARRSSGSPYEQYF TGCAGTGCTAGAAGGTCTAGCGGGAGCCCCTACGAGCAGTACTTC
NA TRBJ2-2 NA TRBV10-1 CASKWGGNTGELFF TGCGCCAGCAAGTGGGGAGGGAACACCGGGGAGCTGTTTTTT
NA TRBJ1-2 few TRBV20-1 CSALSGSNYGYTF TGCAGTGCTTTGTCAGGGTCTAACTATGGCTACACCTTC
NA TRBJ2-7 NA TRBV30 CAWSVLGDTYEQYF TGTGCCTGGAGTGTACTAGGAGATACCTACGAGCAGTACTTC
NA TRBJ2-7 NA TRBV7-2 CASSLGALSSYEQYF TGTGCCAGCAGCTTAGGCGCCCTTTCCTCCTACGAGCAGTACTTC
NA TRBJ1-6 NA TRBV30 CAWRVLDNSPLHF TGTGCCTGGAGGGTACTGGATAATTCACCCCTCCACTTT
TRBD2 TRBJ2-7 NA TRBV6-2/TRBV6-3 CASRTPGSGGVNEQYF TGTGCCAGCAGAACCCCCGGTAGCGGGGGGGTCAACGAGCAGTACTTC
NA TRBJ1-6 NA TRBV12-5 CASGWGGGVSPLHF TGTGCTAGTGGTTGGGGTGGGGGGGTGTCACCCCTCCACTTT
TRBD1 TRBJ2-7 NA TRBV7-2 CASSGTGGAYEQYF TGTGCCAGCAGCGGGACAGGGGGAGCCTACGAGCAGTACTTC
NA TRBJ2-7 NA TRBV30 CAWSPRPKPYEQYF TGTGCCTGGAGCCCCAGGCCTAAGCCCTACGAGCAGTACTTC
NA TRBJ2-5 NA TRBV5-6 CASIRAGSQQETQYF TGTGCCAGCATCCGGGCGGGCAGTCAACAAGAGACCCAGTACTTC
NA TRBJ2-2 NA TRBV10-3 CAISDRAANTGELFF TGTGCCATCAGTGACAGGGCGGCGAACACCGGGGAGCTGTTTTTT
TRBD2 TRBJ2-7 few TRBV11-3 CASSPSSGTSSYEQYF TGTGCCAGCAGCCCCTCCAGCGGGACTAGCTCCTACGAGCAGTACTTC
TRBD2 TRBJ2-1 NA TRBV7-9 CASSLGGGRVYNEQFF TGTGCCAGCAGCTTAGGCGGCGGGAGGGTATACAATGAGCAGTTCTTC
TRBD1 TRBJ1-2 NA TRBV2 CASSGLGTGTYYGYTF TGTGCCAGCAGTGGGCTGGGGACAGGGACGTACTATGGCTACACCTTC
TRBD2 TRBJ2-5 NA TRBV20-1 CSASWRGGGWEETQYF TGCAGTGCTAGTTGGCGGGGGGGCGGTTGGGAAGAGACCCAGTACTTC
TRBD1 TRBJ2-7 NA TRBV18 CASSPLPGGAYEQYF TGTGCCAGCTCACCTTTGCCAGGGGGAGCCTACGAGCAGTACTTC
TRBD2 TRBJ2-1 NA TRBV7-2 CASSTRVAGDRNEQFF TGTGCCAGCAGCACCCGGGTAGCGGGAGACAGGAATGAGCAGTTCTTC
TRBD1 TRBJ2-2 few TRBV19 CASRPGQANTGELFF TGTGCCAGTAGACCTGGACAGGCGAACACCGGGGAGCTGTTTTTT
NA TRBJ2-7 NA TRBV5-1 CASSLGGRRVEQYF TGCGCCAGCAGCTTGGGTGGTAGGAGAGTCGAGCAGTACTTC
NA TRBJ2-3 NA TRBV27 CASSSGNTDTQYF TGTGCCAGCAGTTCCGGGAACACAGATACGCAGTATTTT
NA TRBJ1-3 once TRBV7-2 CASSLGISGNTIYF TGTGCCAGCAGCCTTGGGATCTCTGGAAACACCATATATTTT
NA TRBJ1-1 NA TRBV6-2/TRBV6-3 CASGGWLNTEAFF TGTGCCAGCGGAGGCTGGCTGAACACTGAAGCTTTCTTT
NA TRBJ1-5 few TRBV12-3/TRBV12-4 CASRGPGNQPQHF TGTGCCAGCAGAGGCCCAGGCAATCAGCCCCAGCATTTT
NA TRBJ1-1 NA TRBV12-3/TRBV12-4 CASTFRSEAFF TGTGCCAGCACTTTTCGGAGTGAAGCTTTCTTT
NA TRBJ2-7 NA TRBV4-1 CASSHGGVSSYEQYF TGCGCCAGCAGCCATGGCGGGGTAAGCTCCTACGAGCAGTACTTC
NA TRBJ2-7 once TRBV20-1 CSARDRNSGYEQYF TGCAGTGCTAGAGATCGGAATAGCGGATACGAGCAGTACTTC
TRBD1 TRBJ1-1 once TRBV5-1 CASSPDRVGTEAFF TGCGCCAGCAGCCCTGACAGGGTCGGCACTGAAGCTTTCTTT
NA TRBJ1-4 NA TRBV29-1 CSVDVSGEKLFF TGCAGCGTTGACGTGAGCGGTGAAAAACTGTTTTTT
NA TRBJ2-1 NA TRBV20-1 CSARGLNNEQFF TGCAGTGCTAGAGGACTCAACAATGAGCAGTTCTTC
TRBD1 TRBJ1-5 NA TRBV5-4 CASSYTGGGSNQPQHF TGTGCCAGCAGCTACACAGGGGGCGGGAGCAATCAGCCCCAGCATTTT
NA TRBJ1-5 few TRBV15 CATSTVGRIGNQPQHF TGTGCCACCAGCACAGTTGGACGGATAGGCAATCAGCCCCAGCATTTT
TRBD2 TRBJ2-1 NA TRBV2 CASSVSRGGYNEQFF TGTGCCAGCAGTGTTTCACGGGGGGGGTACAATGAGCAGTTCTTC
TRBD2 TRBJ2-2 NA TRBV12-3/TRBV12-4 CASRRPSGRAGELFF TGTGCCAGCCGGCGTCCTAGCGGGAGAGCCGGGGAGCTGTTTTTT
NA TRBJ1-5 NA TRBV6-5 CASSYSIWQPQHF TGTGCCAGCAGTTACTCGATATGGCAGCCCCAGCATTTT
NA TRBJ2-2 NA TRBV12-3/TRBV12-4 CASSFQGGGELFF TGTGCCAGCAGCTTCCAGGGAGGCGGGGAGCTGTTTTTT
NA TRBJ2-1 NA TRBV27 CASSAFMLGFGEQFF TGTGCCAGCAGTGCATTCATGTTGGGGTTCGGTGAGCAGTTCTTC